These T cell receptor beta chains were read from a single sample in a study of CXCR3-negative and CXCR3-positive naive CD8 T cells. TCRdb re-called the 5' RACE reads; every CDR3 protein appears as one record, without DNA. Its clone listing holds 45,000 to 70,000 distinct CDR3 sequences. Material: memory CD8+ T cells from blood. The receptors derive from a human donor in good health. Some clones in this sample may be carry-over from other donors' samples. CDR3s include the opening cysteine and the closing phenylalanine or tryptophan. Only some rows state a clone size, as once, few, many or a class for expanded clones.

CDR3aa | abundance | j_gene | v_gene | len
CAISDRTGVTDEQYF | NA | TRBJ2-7 | TRBV10-3 | 15
CASTTVGLAGNNEQFF | NA | TRBJ2-1 | TRBV13 | 16
CSVEGTGLNNEQFF | NA | TRBJ2-1 | TRBV29-1 | 14
CASTSQDGAYEQYF | NA | TRBJ2-7 | TRBV12-3/TRBV12-4 | 14
CSARDEQGFSPLHF | NA | TRBJ1-6 | TRBV20-1 | 14
CASSQLPTGNSPLHF | NA | TRBJ1-6 | TRBV7-2 | 15
CASWASGANVLTF | NA | TRBJ2-6 | TRBV19 | 13
CASSLWAGTADTQYF | NA | TRBJ2-3 | TRBV7-9 | 15
CASSFRTGGVETQYF | NA | TRBJ2-5 | TRBV12-3/TRBV12-4 | 15
CASSRPATGDDEQYF | NA | TRBJ2-7 | TRBV7-9 | 15
CASSEGIAGQDEQFF | NA | TRBJ2-1 | TRBV7-2 | 15
CASSLEVGGYGYEQYF | NA | TRBJ2-7 | TRBV11-2 | 16
CASSFGLLEQYF | NA | TRBJ2-7 | TRBV28 | 12
CASAGDRDRGTDTQYF | NA | TRBJ2-3 | TRBV2 | 16
CASSDSSGFPDTGELFF | NA | TRBJ2-2 | TRBV6-4 | 17
CASRRDEGYGYTF | NA | TRBJ1-2 | TRBV28 | 13
CSAEVGEMETQYF | NA | TRBJ2-5 | TRBV20-1 | 13
CASGLADEQFF | NA | TRBJ2-1 | TRBV2 | 11
CASSQPGQSNEKLFF | NA | TRBJ1-4 | TRBV4-2 | 15
CASSYSGSAAAEQYF | medium-sized | TRBJ2-7 | TRBV6-2/TRBV6-3 | 15
CSVAMNTEAFF | NA | TRBJ1-1 | TRBV29-1 | 11
CASSNTNLLDRNYGYTF | NA | TRBJ1-2 | TRBV28 | 17
CSVLYPNTGRRSSGNTIYF | NA | TRBJ1-3 | TRBV29-1 | 19
CSVSPWDRALGNTEAFF | NA | TRBJ1-1 | TRBV29-1 | 17
CASTVDRGFGNTIYF | NA | TRBJ1-3 | TRBV6-5 | 15
CATVTGGQTDTQYF | NA | TRBJ2-3 | TRBV7-8 | 14
CSARVFPGNYGYTF | NA | TRBJ1-2 | TRBV20-1 | 14
CASSYTENTEAFF | NA | TRBJ1-1 | TRBV6-2/TRBV6-3 | 13
CASSGGVNTEAFF | NA | TRBJ1-1 | TRBV12-3/TRBV12-4 | 13
CASSLFGSVEETQYF | NA | TRBJ2-5 | TRBV7-9 | 15
CASSLGTEGGYTF | medium-sized | TRBJ1-2 | TRBV5-4 | 13
CASWGGRHSISNEQFF | NA | TRBJ2-1 | TRBV7-8 | 16
CASSGTQGDLRVQYF | NA | TRBJ2-7 | TRBV5-6 | 15
CSPRRQGAGETQYF | NA | TRBJ2-5 | TRBV20-1 | 14
CASSATSVTDTQYF | NA | TRBJ2-3 | TRBV6-4 | 14
CASSVEGRYEQYF | NA | TRBJ2-7 | TRBV9 | 13
CASRLNPYFKMGQLSQPQHF | NA | TRBJ1-5 | TRBV28 | 20
CASSVTGTSLIQYF | NA | TRBJ2-4 | TRBV28 | 14
CASSSPQGGLHEQYF | NA | TRBJ2-7 | TRBV27 | 15
CASSHPGGVEELNYGYTF | NA | TRBJ1-2 | TRBV23-1 | 18
CAISESGGAGRNEQFF | NA | TRBJ2-1 | TRBV10-3 | 16
CASSPFRLTGVETEAFF | NA | TRBJ1-1 | TRBV18 | 17
CASSLDRVSEQYF | NA | TRBJ2-7 | TRBV11-2 | 13
CASSSKDRYNEQFF | NA | TRBJ2-1 | TRBV7-9 | 14
CASSPLPGQGGYF | NA | TRBJ2-3 | TRBV7-2 | 13
CASSDGLAESSGANVLTF | NA | TRBJ2-6 | TRBV9 | 18
CSASDADGVYEQYF | NA | TRBJ2-7 | TRBV20-1 | 14
CSARDEREGLNEQFF | medium-sized | TRBJ2-1 | TRBV20-1 | 15
CASSHAPGQGFNEQYF | NA | TRBJ2-7 | TRBV7-2 | 16
CAWSGGVEQYF | NA | TRBJ2-7 | TRBV30 | 11
CASNPSDSFVTDTQYF | NA | TRBJ2-3 | TRBV7-2 | 16
CASSFSLGQWETQYF | NA | TRBJ2-5 | TRBV2 | 15
CSARDIYTDTQYF | NA | TRBJ2-3 | TRBV20-1 | 13
CSVEPGTYQETQYF | NA | TRBJ2-5 | TRBV29-1 | 14
CASSPLGLSYEQYF | NA | TRBJ2-7 | TRBV27 | 14
CATSAGTSGIYSDNEQFF | NA | TRBJ2-1 | TRBV24-1 | 18
CASSPTGGEAFF | NA | TRBJ1-1 | TRBV6-6 | 12